This T cell receptor (beta chain) was recovered during a study of shared clonotypes between healthy human individuals. Findings and caveats of the study: Clonotypes shared by all four donors outscored non-shared clonotypes in generation probability. Some naive CD4 clonotypes, about 5%, turned up in common across a handful of donors. Memory subsets had estimated richness that was generally smaller than that of naive subsets.

Notes on this clone: Its antigen is still unknown.

Every subset's genomic DNA went evenly onto several immunoSEQ plates. Libraries were prepared by immunoSEQ multiplex PCR; TCRdb keeps only in-frame clonotypes and omits some of them. The repertoire has roughly 2.6 million clones, approximately 92% of them found once; the top ten carry 0.11% to 0.15%. Germline trimming cut 2 bases from V and 8 bases from J; bases unmatched to any gene: 9. The germline CDR1 and CDR2 sequences are SGHTA and FQGNSA. The length of the CDR3 is 15 residues. The gene calls are TRBV7-2 and TRBJ2-1; TRBD2 matches at 7 bases. The sequencing input was naive CD4+ T cells sorted from blood. Subset meaning: CD45RA+ positively selected. This TCR was recovered from a man aged 18 to 29 in good health. CDR3 sequence reads: CASSLSGGGPHEQFF. The DNA for the CDR3 is TGTGCCAGCAGCTTATCTGGGGGAGGGCCGCATGAGCAGTTCTTC.